This T cell receptor beta chain came from a study of PD-1 blockade in classical Hodgkin lymphoma. Whole-study findings and limits: With CD4+ cells, TCR diversity rose significantly by C4D1, but not with CD8+ cells. Newly diagnosed patients were reported to exhibit reduced baseline TCR diversity relative to healthy donors. Reasons behind the repertoire differences stay unclear, perhaps disease activity or earlier therapy. The study found complete responders had baseline diversity similar to newly diagnosed patients.

Documented time point: cycle 4 day 1 (C4D1), after 6 weeks of nivolumab. Relapse after autologous stem cell transplantation occurred in every patient, and brentuximab vedotin exposure varied. As concerns this clone: Its antigen is not known.

TCRdb's copy holds only in-frame clones and misses some; the assay was immunoSEQ multiplex PCR. The sample includes about 44,000 clones, 60% to 70% of them seen just once. This clonotype originated in a human donor with classical Hodgkin lymphoma. The source material was peripheral blood mononuclear cells (PBMCs), sampled before the fourth cycle of nivolumab.

Here the CDR3 reads CASSLSGTSMAYEQYF. In nucleotides, the CDR3 is TGCGCCAGCAGCTTGTCCGGGACTAGTATGGCCTACGAGCAGTACTTC. J is TRBJ2-7 and V is TRBV5-1; 8 nucleotides align to TRBD2. The V segment lost 1 base and the J segment 2 bases; nucleotides outside the gene matches: 8. The CDR3 sequence is 16 residues long. Germline values: CDR1 SGHRS, CDR2 YFSETQ.